This TCR beta chain appears in the sequencing data of a study of beta chain features in type 1 diabetes. General study points: In the patient group, naive, central memory and Treg TCRB repertoires seemed more alike than in the healthy donor group. Type 1 diabetes patients had moderately but significantly shorter TCRB CDR3s in all four CD4+ subsets. In type 1 diabetes patients, VDJ junctions had fewer insertions; deletions at these junctions were more frequent.

TCRB transcripts that were expressed got sequenced, as all of the isolated RNA had been reverse transcribed. The read count averaged approximately 4 million across naive, central memory and regulatory T cell samples. Measured with immunoSEQ multiplex PCR; TCRdb has only the in-frame clones, and not every one. The repertoire holds 900,000 or so clones, with roughly a sixth as singletons. As regards this clone: As yet, its antigen is unknown.

The CDR3 length is 16 residues. V lost 2 bases to trimming and J lost 1 base, with 15 bases between them. From germline, CDR1 is MNHNS and CDR2 SASEGT. V usage is TRBV6-1 and J usage is TRBJ2-7, with D possibly being TRBD1 (6 bases). This sequence originates from a woman in her late teens or twenties in good health. Sequencing input: naive CD4+ T cells from blood. The CDR3 coding sequence is TGTGCCAGCAGTGAACAATTCGCCAGGGGTTCCTACGAGCAGTACTTC. Translating gives CASSEQFARGSYEQYF.